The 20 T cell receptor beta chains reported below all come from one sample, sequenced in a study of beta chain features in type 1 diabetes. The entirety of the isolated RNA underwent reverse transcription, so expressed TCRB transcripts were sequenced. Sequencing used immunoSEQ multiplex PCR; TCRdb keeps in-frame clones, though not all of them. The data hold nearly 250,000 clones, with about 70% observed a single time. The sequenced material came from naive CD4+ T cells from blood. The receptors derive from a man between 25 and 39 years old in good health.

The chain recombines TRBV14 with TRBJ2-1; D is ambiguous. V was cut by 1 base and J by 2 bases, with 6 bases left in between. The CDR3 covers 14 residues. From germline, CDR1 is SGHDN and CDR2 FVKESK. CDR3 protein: CASSQVRPYNEQFF. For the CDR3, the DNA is TGTGCCAGCAGCCAAGTCCGGCCCTACAATGAGCAGTTCTTC.

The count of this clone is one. Written as DNA, the CDR3 is TGTGCCAGCAGTGAATGGGACAGGGGTAATTCACCCCTCCACTTT. Residues: CASSEWDRGNSPLHF. The rearrangement links TRBV25-1 to TRBJ1-6, with 10 bases that match TRBD1. The germline V gene has CDR1 MGHDK and CDR2 SYGVNS. The CDR3 sequence is 15 residues long. J was trimmed by 6 bases and V by 1 base; bases with no gene match: 0.

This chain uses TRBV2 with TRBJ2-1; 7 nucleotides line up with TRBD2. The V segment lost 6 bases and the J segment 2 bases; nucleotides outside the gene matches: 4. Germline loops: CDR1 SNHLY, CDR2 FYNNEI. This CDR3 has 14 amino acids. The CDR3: CASRLGRAYNEQFF. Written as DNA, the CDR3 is TGTGCCAGCAGGTTAGGGAGGGCCTACAATGAGCAGTTCTTC.

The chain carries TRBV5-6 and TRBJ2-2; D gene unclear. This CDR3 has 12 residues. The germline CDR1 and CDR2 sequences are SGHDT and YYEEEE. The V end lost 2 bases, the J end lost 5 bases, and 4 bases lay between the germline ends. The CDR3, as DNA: TGTGCCAGCAGCTTTTTGACCGGGGAGCTGTTTTTT. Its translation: CASSFLTGELFF.

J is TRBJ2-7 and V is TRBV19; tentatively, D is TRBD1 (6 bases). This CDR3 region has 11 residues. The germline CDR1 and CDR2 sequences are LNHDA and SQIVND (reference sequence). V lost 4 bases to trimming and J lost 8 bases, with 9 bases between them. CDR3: CASSSGQKQYF. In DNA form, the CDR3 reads TGTGCCAGTAGTAGTGGACAGAAGCAGTACTTC.

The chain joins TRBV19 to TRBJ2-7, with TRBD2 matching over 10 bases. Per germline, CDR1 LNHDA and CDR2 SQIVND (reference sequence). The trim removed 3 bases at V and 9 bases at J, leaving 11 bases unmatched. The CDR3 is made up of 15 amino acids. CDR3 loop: CASSIGLAVPGGQYF. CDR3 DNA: TGTGCCAGTAGTATCGGACTAGCGGTGCCGGGAGGGCAGTACTTC.

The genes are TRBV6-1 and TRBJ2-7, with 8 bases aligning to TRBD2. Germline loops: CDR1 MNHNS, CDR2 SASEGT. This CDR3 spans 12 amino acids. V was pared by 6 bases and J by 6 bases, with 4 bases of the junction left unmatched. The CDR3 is CASSRTSTEQYF. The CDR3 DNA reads TGTGCCAGCAGCCGGACTAGCACCGAGCAGTACTTC.

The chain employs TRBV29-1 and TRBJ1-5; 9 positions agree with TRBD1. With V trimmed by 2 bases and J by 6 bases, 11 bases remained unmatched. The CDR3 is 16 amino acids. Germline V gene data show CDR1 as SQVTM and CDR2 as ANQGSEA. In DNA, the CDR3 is TGCAGCGTTGAAAAGAGGACAGGGGAATTTGGTCAGCCCCAGCATTTT. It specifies CSVEKRTGEFGQPQHF.

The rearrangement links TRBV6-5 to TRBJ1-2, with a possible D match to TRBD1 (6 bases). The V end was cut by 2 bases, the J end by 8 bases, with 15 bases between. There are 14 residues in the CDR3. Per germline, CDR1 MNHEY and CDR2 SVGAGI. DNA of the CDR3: TGTGCCAGCAGTTACACCAACAGGGCGCTCGGCTACACCTTC. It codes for CASSYTNRALGYTF.

The CDR3 loop is CASSDGRLHGYTF. In DNA, the CDR3 is TGTGCCAGCAGTGACGGCCGACTCCATGGCTACACCTTC. This sequence joins TRBV25-1 and TRBJ1-2; unclear D gene. The CDR3 covers 13 residues. From germline, CDR1 is MGHDK and CDR2 SYGVNS. V lost 3 bases, J lost 6 bases, and 11 bases lay in between.

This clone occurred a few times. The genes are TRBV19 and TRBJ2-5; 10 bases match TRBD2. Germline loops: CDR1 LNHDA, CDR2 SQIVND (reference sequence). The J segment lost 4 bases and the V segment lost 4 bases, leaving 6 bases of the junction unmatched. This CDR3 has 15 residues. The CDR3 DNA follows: TGTGCCAGTAGTAATCTAGCGGGAGTTCGAGAGACCCAGTACTTC. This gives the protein CASSNLAGVRETQYF.

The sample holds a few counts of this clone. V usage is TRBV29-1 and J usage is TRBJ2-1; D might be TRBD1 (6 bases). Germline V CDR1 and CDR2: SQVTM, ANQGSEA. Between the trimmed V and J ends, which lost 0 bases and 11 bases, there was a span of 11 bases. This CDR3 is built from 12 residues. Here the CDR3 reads CSVEERGSQQFF. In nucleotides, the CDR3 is TGCAGCGTTGAAGAAAGGGGGAGTCAGCAGTTCTTC.

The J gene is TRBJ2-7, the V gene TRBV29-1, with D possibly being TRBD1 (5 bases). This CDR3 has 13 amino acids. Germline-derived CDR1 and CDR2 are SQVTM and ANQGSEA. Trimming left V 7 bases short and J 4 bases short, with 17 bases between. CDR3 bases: TGCAGCGCCTCAGGGCTCTTCCTTTACGAGCAGTACTTC. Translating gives CSASGLFLYEQYF.

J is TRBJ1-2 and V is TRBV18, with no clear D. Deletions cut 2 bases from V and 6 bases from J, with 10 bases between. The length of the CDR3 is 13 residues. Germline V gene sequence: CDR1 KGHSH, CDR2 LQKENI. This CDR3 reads CASSPAVLNGYTF. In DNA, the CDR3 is TGTGCCAGCTCACCAGCGGTGCTAAATGGCTACACCTTC.

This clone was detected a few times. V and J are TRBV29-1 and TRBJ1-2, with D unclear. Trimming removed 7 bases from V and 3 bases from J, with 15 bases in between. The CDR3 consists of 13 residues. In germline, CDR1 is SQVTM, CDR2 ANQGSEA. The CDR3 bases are TGCAGCGCCCTGCCCAGTCGGGACTATGGCTACACCTTC. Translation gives CSALPSRDYGYTF.

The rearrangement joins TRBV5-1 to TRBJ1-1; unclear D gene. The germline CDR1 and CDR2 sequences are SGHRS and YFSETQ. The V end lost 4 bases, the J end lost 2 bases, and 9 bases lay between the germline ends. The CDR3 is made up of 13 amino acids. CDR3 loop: CASSPTANTEAFF. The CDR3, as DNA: TGCGCCAGCAGCCCCACAGCAAACACTGAAGCTTTCTTT.

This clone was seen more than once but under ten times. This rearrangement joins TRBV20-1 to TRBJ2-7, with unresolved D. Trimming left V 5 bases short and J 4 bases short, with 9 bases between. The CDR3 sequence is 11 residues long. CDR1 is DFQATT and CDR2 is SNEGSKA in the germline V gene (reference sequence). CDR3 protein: CSAPDRYEQYF. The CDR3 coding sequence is TGCAGTGCTCCGGATCGGTACGAGCAGTACTTC.

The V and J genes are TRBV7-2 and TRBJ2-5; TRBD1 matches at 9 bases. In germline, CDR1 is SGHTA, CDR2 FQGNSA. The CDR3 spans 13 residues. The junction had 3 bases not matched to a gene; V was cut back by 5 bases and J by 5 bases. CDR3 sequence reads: CASSRDRVETQYF. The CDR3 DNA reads TGTGCCAGCAGCCGGGACAGGGTTGAGACCCAGTACTTC.

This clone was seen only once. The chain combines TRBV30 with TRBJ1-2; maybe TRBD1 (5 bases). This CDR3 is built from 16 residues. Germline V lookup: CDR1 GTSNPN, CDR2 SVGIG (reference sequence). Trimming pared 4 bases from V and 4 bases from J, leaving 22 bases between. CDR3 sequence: CAWKILEGPAGYGYTF. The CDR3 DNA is TGTGCCTGGAAGATTCTGGAGGGGCCCGCGGGCTATGGCTACACCTTC.

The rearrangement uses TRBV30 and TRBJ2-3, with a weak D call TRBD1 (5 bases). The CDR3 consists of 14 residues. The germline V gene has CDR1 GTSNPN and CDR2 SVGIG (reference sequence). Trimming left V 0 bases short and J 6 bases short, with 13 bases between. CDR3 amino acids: CAWSVTRERDTQYF. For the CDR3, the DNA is TGTGCCTGGAGTGTAACCAGGGAAAGGGATACGCAGTATTTT.